This T cell receptor (beta chain) originates from a study of identical twins. Whole-study results and caveats: Out-of-frame sharing of TCR alpha in monozygotic twins was underestimated by models. Insertions were reduced in abundant cord blood beta clonotypes but not in memory repertoires. Researchers reported excess low generation probability among twin-shared out-of-frame alpha sequences.

Ten or more counts support this clonotype. The antigen remains unidentified. TCRdb itself ran the 5' RACE reads through MiXCR, one entry per CDR3 protein. The sample includes approximately 680,000 distinct CDR3 sequences, under 8.5% of them seen just once. CDR3 length: 16 residues. V shed 0 bases and J shed 5 bases, with 16 bases lying between them. CDR1 and CDR2 (germline): MGHRA, YSYEKL. Separately, the same data were catalogued under a study of yellow fever vaccine responses in identical twins. That source reports: Twins' vaccine T cell response reportedly gave the appearance of partial convergence and partial personalization.

The TCR was taken from a woman aged 18-29 years in good health. Sequencing was carried out using PBMCs. The chain combines TRBV4-1 with TRBJ1-2; no reliable D call. The CDR3 reads CASSQDPGLEKYGYTF. The CDR3 region has the DNA TGCGCCAGCAGCCAAGATCCAGGACTGGAAAAGTATGGCTACACCTTC.